A single sample is the source of the 25 T cell receptor beta chains below, sequenced in a study of vaccination and CD4 T cells after COVID-19. The antigens for these receptors are not known. Treatment of the sample: approximately 10-day PBMC culture with coronavirus spike peptide pools or control peptides (ViraFEST assay). With the Oncomine TCR Beta short-read assay, DNA from cultured CD4+ T cells was sequenced. MiXCR, applied by TCRdb to the PCR reads, yields one record per CDR3 protein. The sample holds over 10,000 distinct CDR3 sequences, less than 30% seen once. The sample here was CD4+ T cells from blood, cultured in vitro, taken before SARS-CoV-2 vaccination. Every receptor here comes from a human donor who received a COVID-19 vaccine.

The chain combines TRBV10-3 with TRBJ1-1; D perhaps matches TRBD1 (6 bases). Germline CDR1 and CDR2: ENHRY and SYGVKD. Trimming left V 8 bases short and J 5 bases short, with 21 bases between. CDR3 length: 15 residues. The CDR3 here is CAILNPGGAGTEAFF. CDR3 bases: TGTGCCATCCTCAACCCTGGGGGCGCGGGGACTGAAGCTTTCTTT.

This clonotype has just a few counts. V gene TRBV6-1 combines with J gene TRBJ2-5; the match to TRBD1 covers 10 bases. There are 16 residues in the CDR3. V was clipped by 2 bases and J by 4 bases; unmatched bases: 7. The germline V gene has CDR1 MNHNS and CDR2 SASEGT. For the CDR3, the DNA is TGTGCCAGCAGTGAACCTGGGACAGGGGACGCAGAGACCCAGTACTTC. Its translation: CASSEPGTGDAETQYF.

Remarks on this clonotype: The conserved phenylalanine or tryptophan is not found at the CDR3 terminus, so this likely reflects a read error. The J gene is TRBJ1-3, the V gene TRBV19, with D possibly matching TRBD1 (6 bases). This CDR3 has 15 residues. Trimming cost V 5 bases and J 1 base, with 12 bases left between them. Looked up from germline, CDR1 is LNHDA and CDR2 is SQIVND (reference sequence). The chain's CDR3 is CASSFLTGSGNTIYS. CDR3 DNA: TGTGCCAGTAGTTTCCTGACAGGATCTGGAAACACCATATATTCT.

This clonotype was counted only a few times. The genes are TRBV6-1 and TRBJ1-1; D remains unclear. CDR1 is MNHNS and CDR2 is SASEGT in the germline V gene. This CDR3 is 11 amino acids long. Trimming removed 4 bases at V and 7 bases at J, with 7 bases between. The CDR3 bases are TGTGCCAGCAGTGGGCGGAGTGAAGCTTTCTTT. This gives the protein CASSGRSEAFF.

This clonotype was seen a handful of times. The CDR3: CAWSTGAKDTQYF. In DNA form, the CDR3 reads TGTGCCTGGAGTACAGGGGCGAAAGATACGCAGTATTTT. The chain carries TRBV30 and TRBJ2-3, with TRBD1 matching over 7 bases. The CDR3 sequence is 13 residues long. V trimming: 2 bases; J trimming: 5 bases; junction bases outside the gene matches: 4. The V gene's germline CDR1 is GTSNPN and CDR2 SVGIG (reference sequence). The full variable domain, completed using reference TRBV30 and TRBJ2-3, is SQTIHQWPATLVQPVGSPLSLECTVEGTSNPNLYWYRQAAGRGLQLLFYSVGIGQISSEVPQNLSASRPQDRQFILSSKKLLLSDSGFYLCAWSTGAKDTQYFGPGTRLTVL.

V gene TRBV7-9 combines with J gene TRBJ1-2; 9 positions match TRBD1. Germline CDR1 reads SEHNR; CDR2 reads FQNEAQ (reference sequence). The CDR3 loop spans 15 amino acids. J lost 4 bases, V lost 4 bases, and 7 bases had no gene match. For the CDR3, the DNA is TGTGCCAGCAGCTCGACCCTGGGACAGGGCTATGGCTACACCTTC. This translates into CASSSTLGQGYGYTF.

This clonotype occurred once. The genes are TRBV18 and TRBJ1-2, with no clear D. This CDR3 comprises 13 residues. CDR1 and CDR2 from the germline V gene are KGHSH and LQKENI. The germline V and J ends were trimmed by 0 bases and 6 bases, with 8 bases remaining between them. The CDR3 coding sequence is TGTGCCAGCTCACCACCAGATCAGAATGGCTACACCTTC. The encoded protein is CASSPPDQNGYTF.

This chain connects TRBV5-1 to TRBJ1-5; 7 bases agree with TRBD1. With V trimmed by 0 bases and J by 8 bases, 8 bases remained unmatched. CDR3 size: 15 residues. Germline assignment: CDR1 SGHRS and CDR2 YFSETQ. CDR3 loop: CASSLDGTVVEPQHF. The CDR3 bases are TGCGCCAGCAGCTTGGATGGGACAGTGGTTGAGCCCCAGCATTTT.

There are a few counts of this clonotype. J is TRBJ2-2 and V is TRBV11-3; D is possibly TRBD2 (6 bases). Trimming removed 1 base from V and 6 bases from J, with 12 bases in between. The CDR3 sequence is 15 residues long. Per germline, CDR1 SGHNT and CDR2 YENEEA. DNA for the CDR3: TGTGCCAGCAGCTTAGGGGGGGTCCGGGCCGGGGAGCTGTTTTTT. Translated: CASSLGGVRAGELFF.

This clonotype was seen a handful of times. The chain is built from TRBV5-1 and TRBJ1-1; 7 nucleotides agree with TRBD1. Germline lookup yields CDR1 SGHRS and CDR2 YFSETQ. V shed 0 bases, J shed 7 bases, and the junction held 0 bases outside the gene matches. This CDR3 contains 12 residues. The CDR3 loop reads CASSLDRGEAFF. The CDR3 nucleotides are TGCGCCAGCAGCTTGGACAGGGGTGAAGCTTTCTTT.

The V call is TRBV20-1, the J call TRBJ2-3; 13 positions agree with TRBD2. Losses at the gene ends were 4 bases for V and 2 bases for J; bases not matched to a gene: 6. Germline-derived CDR1 and CDR2 are DFQATT and SNEGSKA (reference sequence). The CDR3 runs to 16 residues. The CDR3 here is CSATRTSGGVTDTQYF. The CDR3 DNA reads as TGCAGTGCTACTAGGACTAGCGGGGGAGTCACAGATACGCAGTATTTT.

This clonotype was counted a few times. The chain uses TRBV25-1 and TRBJ1-1; unclear D gene. Per the germline V gene, CDR1 is MGHDK and CDR2 is SYGVNS. V dropped 4 bases and J dropped 1 base, with 13 bases sitting between them. The CDR3 spans 15 residues. This CDR3 is CASSARPGENTEAFF. The CDR3 bases are TGTGCCAGCAGTGCAAGGCCAGGAGAGAACACTGAAGCTTTCTTT.

The chain couples TRBV18 to TRBJ2-7; no clear D. Germline assignment: CDR1 KGHSH and CDR2 LQKENI. V was cut by 2 bases and J by 5 bases, with 10 bases left in between. This CDR3 contains 13 residues. CDR3 DNA: TGTGCCAGCTCACCAAAGGATGCGGACGAGCAGTACTTC. The encoded protein is CASSPKDADEQYF.

This clonotype showed up just a few times. The V gene is TRBV6-1, the J gene TRBJ1-6; 7 nucleotides align to TRBD1. Trimming removed 5 bases from V and 10 bases from J; junction bases left unmatched: 8. Germline values: CDR1 MNHNS, CDR2 SASEGT. The CDR3 sequence is 14 residues long. The CDR3 DNA sequence: TGTGCCAGCAGTAACAGGGGTCGGGGATCACCCCTCCACTTT. As protein: CASSNRGRGSPLHF.

This clonotype was counted only a few times. The rearrangement joins TRBV12-3 or TRBV12-4 to TRBJ1-1; 8 bases are shared with TRBD1. The CDR3 is 15 amino acids. V was pared by 0 bases and J by 9 bases, with 9 bases of the junction left unmatched. DNA of the CDR3: TGTGCCAGCAGTTTAGCTCCCCTCAGGGGGCGTAAAGCTTTCTTT. Protein: CASSLAPLRGRKAFF.

This chain joins TRBV6-5 and TRBJ1-4; 7 positions agree with TRBD1. The CDR3 has 15 amino acids. Germline CDR1 is MNHEY and CDR2 is SVGAGI. Losses at the gene ends were 0 bases for V and 7 bases for J; bases not matched to a gene: 5. The CDR3 DNA follows: TGTGCCAGCAGTTACTCGATAGGGGGCGTTGAAAAACTGTTTTTT. It codes for CASSYSIGGVEKLFF.

This chain links TRBV20-1 with TRBJ2-3; 10 bases are a match to TRBD2. V was pared by 1 base and J by 6 bases, with 7 bases of the junction left unmatched. Germline lookup yields CDR1 DFQATT and CDR2 SNEGSKA (reference sequence). The CDR3 runs to 15 residues. The CDR3 region is CSARVPSGGSDTQYF. For the CDR3, the DNA is TGCAGTGCTAGAGTTCCTAGCGGGGGCTCGGATACGCAGTATTTT.

The genes are TRBV19 and TRBJ1-1; D is undetermined. Trimming left V 5 bases short and J 1 base short, with 5 bases between. The CDR3 totals 12 residues. CDR1 is LNHDA and CDR2 is SQIVND in the germline V gene (reference sequence). Here the CDR3 DNA reads TGTGCCAGTAGTGACCCGAACACTGAAGCTTTCTTT. The encoded protein is CASSDPNTEAFF.

The rearrangement links TRBV20-1 to TRBJ1-5, with unresolved D. CDR1 is DFQATT and CDR2 is SNEGSKA in the germline V gene (reference sequence). The CDR3 contains 14 residues. Trimming removed 3 bases at V and 2 bases at J, with 11 bases between. The CDR3 sequence: CSASLEARNQPQHF. The CDR3 DNA follows: TGCAGTGCTAGCCTGGAAGCCCGCAATCAGCCCCAGCATTTT.

This clonotype was seen a handful of times. J is TRBJ2-3 and V is TRBV25-1, with D tentatively TRBD1 or TRBD2 (6 bases each). V was shortened by 5 bases and J by 2 bases, with 14 bases between the two germline ends. There are 15 residues in the CDR3. Germline V gene lookup returns CDR1 MGHDK and CDR2 SYGVNS. The CDR3 DNA follows: TGTGCCAGCAGTCGGGGGCAGGCCATCACAGATACGCAGTATTTT. Residues: CASSRGQAITDTQYF.

The chain uses TRBV6-1 and TRBJ2-7; 8 nucleotides align to TRBD2. CDR3 length equals 17 residues. Losses at the gene ends were 2 bases for V and 6 bases for J; bases not matched to a gene: 15. Germline V gene lookup returns CDR1 MNHNS and CDR2 SASEGT. Here the CDR3 reads CASSELSGGLRDLEQYF. The CDR3 DNA sequence: TGTGCCAGCAGTGAATTGAGCGGGGGCCTTCGGGACCTCGAGCAGTACTTC.

The genes are TRBV7-6 and TRBJ1-1; D is perhaps TRBD1 (5 bases). Germline V gene sequence: CDR1 SGHVS, CDR2 FNYEAQ. V lost 2 bases and J lost 4, with 14 bases in between. The CDR3 is made up of 15 amino acids. As DNA, the CDR3 is TGTGCCAGCAGCTTAATGGGTAGGGGTGGCACTGAAGCTTTCTTT. Translation gives CASSLMGRGGTEAFF.

The genes are TRBV7-9 and TRBJ2-5; no clear D. This CDR3 has 14 amino acids. With 5 bases removed from V and 2 bases from J, the gap between germline ends came to 12 bases. Germline V lookup: CDR1 SEHNR, CDR2 FQNEAQ (reference sequence). The CDR3 sequence is CASSQKTSQETQYF. The DNA for the CDR3 is TGTGCCAGCAGCCAAAAGACAAGTCAAGAGACCCAGTACTTC.

This clonotype occurred a few times. V gene TRBV7-2 combines with J gene TRBJ1-6; D is unresolved. Trimming took off 7 bases at V and 9 bases at J, with 13 bases between the two ends. The CDR3 runs 13 residues. Per germline, CDR1 SGHTA and CDR2 FQGNSA. This CDR3 is CASKRVGSSPLHF. The CDR3 DNA is TGTGCCAGCAAAAGGGTTGGTAGTTCACCCCTCCACTTT.

A few counts support this clonotype. The V call is TRBV12-3 or TRBV12-4, the J call TRBJ1-2, with unresolved D. V dropped 1 base and J dropped 2 bases, with 5 bases sitting between them. CDR3 length: 13 residues. CDR3 DNA sequence: TGTGCCAGCAGTTTAGGCAGAAACTATGGCTACACCTTC. Translation gives CASSLGRNYGYTF.